The clone carrying this T cell receptor (delta chain) was counted a few times. A single base is all that separates this from a far larger clone, so a read error is likely. Other DNA sequences in this specimen translate into the identical CDR3. These data originate in a study of delta chains in infants with herpesvirus infections. Study information: A Ugandan infant cohort was followed from birth for primary CMV.

Reverse transcription of PBMC RNA used primers specific for the gamma and delta chains. TCRdb reanalyzed the RT-PCR reads using CATT. Seen here are around 200 delta-chain clones, roughly 16% observed once, and the top ten hold about 99%. With V trimmed by 2 bases and J by 3 bases, 7 bases remained unmatched. In germline, CDR1 is GEAIGNYY, CDR2 EKD. The CDR3 runs to 18 residues. This TCR was recovered from a human donor who was a Ugandan infant, either HIV-exposed or HIV-unexposed (not recorded which). V gene TRDV2 combines with J gene TRDJ3, with 9 bases lining up with TRDD3. Sequenced here: peripheral blood, sampled at time point 3 of longitudinal follow-up. The CDR3, as DNA: TGTGCCTGTGACAGTACCGGGGGATACAGCTGGGACACCCGACAGATGTTTTTC. This sequence encodes CACDSTGGYSWDTRQMFF.